The 9 T cell receptor beta chains given below trace back to one sample, sequenced in a study of molecular identifiers for immune sequencing clone quantification. TCRdb redid the calling of the PCR reads with MiXCR, one entry per CDR3 protein. The sample has around 470,000 distinct CDR3 sequences; roughly 26% are singletons. Input material: naive CD8+ T cells from blood, with Jurkat cell RNA spiked in. Described subset: FACS-sorted CD8+CD4-CCR7+CD45RA+ naive T cells. The receptors were gathered from a human donor in good health. Some libraries in this study had Jurkat cell RNA spiked in.

Regarding this clonotype: One base away lies a much larger clone, so this may be a sequencing read error. This chain uses TRBV20-1 with TRBJ1-1; D is perhaps TRBD1 (5 bases). The germline V and J ends were trimmed by 3 bases and 10 bases, with 12 bases remaining between them. CDR3 length: 11 amino acids. CDR1 and CDR2 (germline): DFQATT, SNEGSKA (reference sequence). Here the CDR3 reads CSASWGVAAFF. As DNA, the CDR3 is TGCAGTGCTAGTTGGGGGGTTGCAGCTTTCTTT.

The rearrangement links TRBV27 to TRBJ2-7; perhaps TRBD2 as D (5 bases). Trimming shortened V by 5 bases and J by 3 bases, and 17 bases separated the two germline ends. The CDR3 sequence is 15 residues long. Germline assignment: CDR1 MNHEY and CDR2 SMNVEV (reference sequence). Here the CDR3 reads CASSPGLGVDYEQYF. CDR3 DNA: TGTGCCAGCAGTCCAGGACTGGGAGTGGACTACGAGCAGTACTTC.

Notes on this clonotype: It is likely a read error, because the conserved phenylalanine at the end of the CDR3 is missing. J is TRBJ1-1 and V is TRBV20-1; tentative D call: TRBD1 (5 bases). Germline assignment: CDR1 DFQATT and CDR2 SNEGSKA (reference sequence). Deletions cut 0 bases from V and 6 bases from J, with 11 bases between. This CDR3 has 13 amino acids. CDR3 sequence: CSARDPGMAEAFY. In nucleotides, the CDR3 is TGCAGTGCTAGAGATCCAGGGATGGCTGAAGCTTTCTAT.

The chain uses TRBV3-1 and TRBJ1-2; 9 bases are a match to TRBD1. The CDR3 runs 15 residues. Germline CDR1 reads LGHDT; CDR2 reads YNNKEL (reference sequence). V was clipped by 5 bases and J by 4 bases; unmatched bases: 8. Here the CDR3 reads CASSVTGTGPYGYTF. The CDR3 nucleotides are TGTGCCAGCAGCGTAACCGGGACAGGGCCCTATGGCTACACCTTC.

V gene TRBV7-2 combines with J gene TRBJ2-3; 7 bases align to TRBD2. CDR1 and CDR2 (germline): SGHTA, FQGNSA. The CDR3 spans 15 residues. Trimming at V came to 4 bases and at J to 3 bases, leaving 7 bases not matched to a gene. As DNA, the CDR3 is TGTGCCAGCAGCTCTCATCTAGCGGAAACAGATACGCAGTATTTT. It codes for CASSSHLAETDTQYF.

The gene calls are TRBV4-1 and TRBJ2-5; D is uncertain. The CDR3 covers 14 residues. The V and J ends lost 1 base and 0 bases respectively, with 6 bases between them. Looked up from germline, CDR1 is MGHRA and CDR2 is YSYEKL. CDR3 sequence: CASSQVEYQETQYF. The CDR3 DNA reads TGCGCCAGCAGCCAAGTTGAGTACCAAGAGACCCAGTACTTC.

To note about this clonotype: A much larger clone lies a single base off, so this may be a read error. The V and J genes are TRBV12-3 or TRBV12-4 and TRBJ2-3, with a possible D match to TRBD2 (6 bases). Deletions cut 6 bases from V and 0 bases from J, with 10 bases between. This CDR3 comprises 14 residues. CDR3 nucleotides: TGTGCCAGCAGGGGGGACTGCAGCACAGATACGCAGTATTTT. It specifies CASRGDCSTDTQYF.

The chain employs TRBV6-1 and TRBJ2-2; tentatively, D is TRBD1 or TRBD2 (5 bases each). The CDR3 runs to 15 residues. The V end was cut by 5 bases, the J end by 3 bases, with 13 bases between. Germline V gene lookup returns CDR1 MNHNS and CDR2 SASEGT. The CDR3 protein is CASSRDQWDTGELFF. Written as DNA, the CDR3 is TGTGCCAGCAGTAGGGACCAATGGGACACCGGGGAGCTGTTTTTT.

With respect to this clonotype: A read error may be the cause here, since a much bigger clone is one base away. This chain joins TRBV19 and TRBJ1-5; D is uncertain. This CDR3 has 13 residues. The germline V gene has CDR1 LNHDA and CDR2 SQIVND (reference sequence). V lost 3 bases and J 5 bases, leaving 8 bases between the germline ends. CDR3 bases: TGTGCCAGTAGTATTCAGGACGATCAGCCCCAGCATTTT. It is translated as CASSIQDDQPQHF.